These 30 T cell receptor beta chains came from one sample sequenced in a study of shared clonotypes between healthy human individuals. Libraries were prepared by immunoSEQ multiplex PCR; TCRdb keeps only in-frame clonotypes and omits some of them. The sample has roughly 490,000 clones, over 65% seen once; the top ten hold around 13%. The sequenced sample consisted of PBMCs. The receptors originated from a woman aged 40 to 50 in good health. Some clones in this sample may be carry-over from other donors' samples.

The chain employs TRBV18 and TRBJ1-3; maybe TRBD1 (6 bases). Between the trimmed V and J ends, which lost 0 bases and 1 base, there was a span of 16 bases. The CDR3 length is 18 residues. Germline CDR1 KGHSH, CDR2 LQKENI. Written as DNA, the CDR3 is TGTGCCAGCTCACCACCCGGGACATTTGAGGGATCTGGAAACACCATATATTTT. The encoded protein is CASSPPGTFEGSGNTIYF.

The CDR3 loop is CASRSGRLSNQPQHF. As DNA, the CDR3 is TGTGCCAGCAGATCGGGACGGCTCAGCAATCAGCCCCAGCATTTT. The genes are TRBV6-9 and TRBJ1-5, with D perhaps matching TRBD1 (5 bases). The length of the CDR3 is 15 residues. V lost 6 bases and J lost 1, with 13 bases in between. CDR1 and CDR2 from the germline V gene are MNHGY and SVAAGI.

The V gene is TRBV10-3, the J gene TRBJ2-5; 10 bases map to TRBD2. The trim removed 6 bases at V and 2 bases at J, leaving 0 bases unmatched. Germline V gene lookup returns CDR1 ENHRY and CDR2 SYGVKD. CDR3 length: 13 residues. This CDR3 is CAIRAGGQETQYF. CDR3 nucleotide sequence: TGTGCCATCAGAGCGGGAGGGCAAGAGACCCAGTACTTC.

This chain uses TRBV11-2 with TRBJ2-2; 11 nucleotides align to TRBD2. The junction had 1 base not matched to a gene; V was cut back by 4 bases and J by 0 bases. Germline CDR1 reads SGHAT; CDR2 reads FQNNGV. This CDR3 comprises 16 residues. The CDR3 spells CASSSGLAANTGELFF. CDR3 DNA sequence: TGTGCCAGCAGCTCGGGACTAGCGGCGAACACCGGGGAGCTGTTTTTT. The full variable domain, rest sourced from reference TRBV11-2 and TRBJ2-2, is EAGVAQSPRYKIIEKRQSVAFWCNPISGHATLYWYQQILGQGPKLLIQFQNNGVVDDSQLPKDRFSAERLKGVDSTLKIQPAKLEDSAVYLCASSSGLAANTGELFFGEGSRLTVL.

CDR3 region: CASGSAGGQPQHF. The CDR3 coding sequence is TGTGCCAGCGGCTCTGCAGGGGGCCAGCCCCAGCATTTT. This chain links TRBV9 with TRBJ1-5; 8 nucleotides align to TRBD1. This CDR3 has 13 residues. Germline assignment: CDR1 SGDLS and CDR2 YYNGEE. J gave up 7 bases and V 7 bases, and 7 bases lay outside the gene matches.

This clone was counted a few times. This chain links TRBV30 with TRBJ2-7; TRBD1 agrees at 8 bases. Per the germline V gene, CDR1 is GTSNPN and CDR2 is SVGIG (reference sequence). The J segment lost 4 bases and the V segment lost 4 bases, leaving 30 bases of the junction unmatched. The CDR3 consists of 21 residues. CDR3 bases: TGTGCCTGGACCGCACGGACAGGGTTGGGCTTTCTACCCGGACGTTATTACGAGCAGTACTTC. Amino acids: CAWTARTGLGFLPGRYYEQYF.

The DNA of the CDR3 is TGTGCCAGCACCATCTCAGGCGGGAGCTCCTACAATGAGCAGTTCTTC. Its translation: CASTISGGSSYNEQFF. V gene TRBV28 combines with J gene TRBJ2-1; TRBD2 aligns across 7 bases. This CDR3 is built from 16 residues. Losses at the gene ends were 7 bases for V and 0 bases for J; bases not matched to a gene: 9. The germline CDR1 and CDR2 sequences are MDHEN and SYDVKM.

Remarks on this clone: Other DNA sequences of this sample code for an identical CDR3. V and J are TRBV29-1 and TRBJ2-7; TRBD1 matches at 9 bases. V shed 4 bases and J 4 bases; nucleotides not matched to a gene: 5. The CDR3 has 13 amino acids. CDR1 is SQVTM, CDR2 ANQGSEA, per germline. The CDR3 protein is CSVVTGGSYEQYF. In DNA form, the CDR3 reads TGCAGCGTTGTGACAGGGGGTAGTTACGAGCAGTACTTC.

This chain joins TRBV7-3 and TRBJ2-1; the match to TRBD2 covers 8 bases. The V gene's germline CDR1 is SGHTA and CDR2 FQGTGA. This CDR3 comprises 15 residues. Trimming took 1 base from V and 8 from J; bases not matched to a gene: 7. DNA of the CDR3: TGTGCCAGCAGCTTAATAGCGGGGACGGTCCATGAGCAGTTCTTC. This codes for CASSLIAGTVHEQFF.

The chain has TRBV14 and TRBJ2-7; D may be TRBD2 (5 bases). Germline V gives CDR1 SGHDN, CDR2 FVKESK. Trimming stripped 5 bases from V and 1 base from J, with 12 bases between. This CDR3 region has 14 residues. Here the CDR3 DNA reads TGTGCCAGCAGCTTCTCGCTAGCTTCCTACGAGCAGTACTTC. This translates into CASSFSLASYEQYF.

The rearrangement links TRBV2 to TRBJ2-7, with 10 bases that match TRBD2. Germline CDR1 SNHLY, CDR2 FYNNEI. The trim removed 5 bases at V and 3 bases at J, leaving 4 bases unmatched. The CDR3 loop spans 14 amino acids. DNA of the CDR3: TGTGCCAGCAGTTTTTCTAGCGGGAGCTACGAGCAGTACTTC. As protein: CASSFSSGSYEQYF.

The gene calls are TRBV6-1 and TRBJ2-3; D is uncertain. The CDR3 extends over 12 amino acids. Trimming cost V 6 bases and J 3 bases, with 7 bases left between them. Germline V gene sequence: CDR1 MNHNS, CDR2 SASEGT. Here the CDR3 reads CASRWGTDTQYF. The CDR3 DNA follows: TGTGCCAGCAGATGGGGAACAGATACGCAGTATTTT.

The chain links TRBV30 to TRBJ1-5; D is ambiguous. V was clipped by 2 bases and J by 5 bases, with 10 bases between them. This CDR3 is built from 13 residues. CDR1 and CDR2 from the germline V gene are GTSNPN and SVGIG (reference sequence). The CDR3 loop reads CAWSTGRDQPQHF. The CDR3 DNA is TGTGCCTGGAGTACTGGCAGAGATCAGCCCCAGCATTTT.

This clone was picked up many times. The rearrangement joins TRBV6-1 to TRBJ1-5; 9 bases match TRBD1. This CDR3 comprises 15 residues. Trimming cost V 8 bases and J 0 bases; bases outside gene matches: 5. Germline CDR1 is MNHNS and CDR2 is SASEGT. The CDR3 region is CASGRGQGSNQPQHF. As DNA, the CDR3 is TGTGCCAGCGGGAGGGGACAGGGTAGCAATCAGCCCCAGCATTTT.

The chain has TRBV5-1 and TRBJ2-1; D is perhaps TRBD2 (6 bases). CDR1 and CDR2 from the germline V gene are SGHRS and YFSETQ. The CDR3 runs to 15 residues. Trimming cost V 3 bases and J 0 bases, with 10 bases left between them. Here the CDR3 reads CASSWDLSSYNEQFF. CDR3 sequence (DNA): TGCGCCAGCAGCTGGGACTTGAGCTCCTACAATGAGCAGTTCTTC.

This clone was observed a single time. This chain uses TRBV7-2 with TRBJ2-1; 8 bases agree with TRBD2. The junction had 8 bases not matched to a gene; V was cut back by 4 bases and J by 6 bases. There are 15 residues in the CDR3. Germline lookup yields CDR1 SGHTA and CDR2 FQGNSA. CDR3 sequence reads: CASSYSGAFPNEQFF. In DNA, the CDR3 is TGTGCCAGCAGCTATAGCGGGGCCTTCCCCAATGAGCAGTTCTTC.

Notes on this clone: This likely stems from a read error, as it lies one base from a far larger clone. This specimen includes other DNA sequences encoding the same CDR3. V gene TRBV4-2 combines with J gene TRBJ2-3; 11 bases agree with TRBD2. Germline-derived CDR1 and CDR2 are LGHNA and YNFKEQ. The CDR3 runs 16 residues. CDR3 protein: CASSARLAGGGDTQYF. The CDR3 DNA follows: TGTGCCAGCAGCGCCCGTCTAGCGGGAGGAGGAGATACGCAGTACTTT.

The chain is built from TRBV2 and TRBJ1-2, with D maybe TRBD1 (5 bases). This CDR3 has 13 residues. Germline V lookup: CDR1 SNHLY, CDR2 FYNNEI. Trimming removed 3 bases from V and 8 bases from J, with 13 bases in between. CDR3 sequence: CASSDRVRGGYTF. For the CDR3, the DNA is TGTGCCAGCAGTGATCGGGTGAGGGGAGGCTACACCTTC.

The chain combines TRBV13 with TRBJ2-1; D is unclear. V lost 5 bases to trimming and J lost 5 bases, with 13 bases between them. The germline gives CDR1 PRHDT, CDR2 FYEKMQ (reference sequence). This CDR3 is built from 14 residues. The chain's CDR3 is CASSPLGENNEQFF. CDR3 coding DNA: TGTGCCAGCAGCCCACTTGGGGAAAACAATGAGCAGTTCTTC.

This sequence joins TRBV18 and TRBJ2-2, with D unclear. Trimming shortened V by 3 bases and J by 0 bases, and 11 bases separated the two germline ends. Germline V gives CDR1 KGHSH, CDR2 LQKENI. This CDR3 has 16 residues. CDR3 nucleotides: TGTGCCAGCTCACCTACGACATTATCGAACACCGGGGAGCTGTTTTTT. This codes for CASSPTTLSNTGELFF.

This chain uses TRBV7-3 with TRBJ2-1; 9 nucleotides line up with TRBD2. Per germline, CDR1 SGHTA and CDR2 FQGTGA. V dropped 5 bases and J dropped 8; count of bases not matched to a gene: 13. This CDR3 spans 16 amino acids. The CDR3 sequence: CASSPTLAGTSHEQFF. DNA for the CDR3: TGTGCCAGCAGCCCCACTCTAGCTGGGACTAGCCATGAGCAGTTCTTC.

This clone occurred a few times. Given a much more abundant clone one base away, this may be a read error. The rearrangement uses TRBV2 and TRBJ2-2; weak D call: TRBD2 (6 bases). The CDR3 is 15 residues long. The germline CDR1 and CDR2 sequences are SNHLY and FYNNEI. Trimming left V 3 bases short and J 0 bases short, with 8 bases between. Here the CDR3 DNA reads TGTGCCAGCAGTGAGGCGGGACCGAACACCGGGGAGCTGTTTTTT. Translated, it gives CASSEAGPNTGELFF. Full variable domain (outside the CDR3, taken from reference TRBV2 and TRBJ2-2): EPEVTQTPSHQVTQMGQEVILRCVPISNHLYFYWYRQILGQKVEFLVSFYNNEISEKSEIFDDQFSVERPDGSNFTLKIRSTKLEDSAMYFCASSEAGPNTGELFFGEGSRLTVL.

This clone occurred once. The gene calls are TRBV5-1 and TRBJ1-1; the D gene is possibly TRBD1 (5 bases). CDR3 length equals 13 residues. Germline-derived CDR1 and CDR2 are SGHRS and YFSETQ. V was pared by 5 bases and J by 4 bases, with 12 bases between. DNA for the CDR3: TGCGCCAGCAGAGTTGGGGGAGGCACTGAAGCTTTCTTT. Encoded protein: CASRVGGGTEAFF.

The gene calls are TRBV4-1 and TRBJ1-4, with 8 bases matching TRBD1. The CDR3 is made up of 13 amino acids. Germline V gene sequence: CDR1 MGHRA, CDR2 YSYEKL. Trimming cost V 4 bases and J 7 bases; bases outside gene matches: 2. Here the CDR3 DNA reads TGCGCCAGCAGCCGAGGGACAGGTGAAAAACTGTTTTTT. Protein sequence: CASSRGTGEKLFF.

There are a few counts of this clone. The chain combines TRBV9 with TRBJ2-1; D not resolved. The germline V gene has CDR1 SGDLS and CDR2 YYNGEE. V lost 0 bases to trimming and J lost 0 bases, with 10 bases between them. The CDR3 contains 16 residues. DNA of the CDR3: TGTGCCAGCAGCGTAGCCCCTTCAAGCTCCTACAATGAGCAGTTCTTC. Translating it yields CASSVAPSSSYNEQFF.

This clone was counted a few times. The V and J genes are TRBV30 and TRBJ2-2, with 9 bases matching TRBD2. This CDR3 comprises 16 residues. The V gene end was trimmed by 0 bases and the J gene end by 7 bases; junction bases not matched to a gene: 9. The germline gives CDR1 GTSNPN, CDR2 SVGIG (reference sequence). The CDR3 loop is CAWSVLGGRVGGELFF. Written as DNA, the CDR3 is TGTGCCTGGAGTGTACTGGGCGGGAGGGTCGGCGGGGAGCTGTTTTTT.

CDR3 loop: CATSRGAGFGEQPQHF. Written as DNA, the CDR3 is TGTGCCACCAGCAGAGGTGCGGGGTTTGGAGAACAGCCCCAGCATTTT. The V and J genes are TRBV15 and TRBJ1-5; D remains unclear. CDR1 is LNHNV and CDR2 is YYDKDF in the germline V gene (reference sequence). V lost 1 base and J lost 7, with 17 bases in between. There are 16 residues in the CDR3.

This clone appeared a single time. The rearrangement uses TRBV6-1 and TRBJ2-7, with D tentatively TRBD1 (5 bases). Trimming cost V 2 bases and J 3 bases, with 11 bases left between them. Germline V gene sequence: CDR1 MNHNS, CDR2 SASEGT. The CDR3 contains 14 residues. In DNA form, the CDR3 reads TGTGCCAGCAGTGAAACGGCAGGGATCTACGAGCAGTACTTC. This sequence encodes CASSETAGIYEQYF.

The V call is TRBV4-1, the J call TRBJ2-7; the D gene is possibly TRBD2 (6 bases). Germline CDR1 is MGHRA and CDR2 is YSYEKL. V was shortened by 4 bases and J by 3 bases, with 19 bases between the two germline ends. The CDR3 extends over 16 amino acids. The CDR3 here is CASSPPGEYSSYEQYF. In DNA, the CDR3 is TGCGCCAGCAGCCCCCCGGGGGAGTACAGTAGCTACGAGCAGTACTTC.

This clone was counted only a few times. This chain links TRBV15 with TRBJ2-3, with 11 nucleotides matching TRBD2. The CDR3 is 14 residues long. From germline, CDR1 is LNHNV and CDR2 YYDKDF (reference sequence). Germline trimming cut 6 bases from V and 6 bases from J; bases unmatched to any gene: 5. This CDR3 is CATRRLAGRDTQYF. The CDR3 DNA is TGTGCCACCAGGCGACTAGCGGGAAGGGATACGCAGTATTTT.